Sequencing of this T cell receptor beta chain was carried out in a study of metastatic and nonmetastatic thyroid tumors (dated by TCRdb to the early 2020s). Study-wide context: Repertoires from peripheral blood and from tumor or nodule tissue samples of malignant and benign thyroid patients were compared. Findings and caveats that apply to the study as a whole: TCR beta diversity was reported as significantly higher in malignant tumors than in benign nodules, in both blood and tumor samples.

Regarding this clone: The antigen it binds to is not known. No base quality information exists; no much larger clone differs at one position.

V has 5 bases trimmed and J has 5 bases trimmed; junction bases matching no gene number 8. Looking up the germline V gene yields CDR1 SGHTA and CDR2 FQGTGA. There are 15 amino acids in the CDR3, from cysteine to phenylalanine inclusive. Only the CDR3 DNA stays, 45 bases, in frame from base 1. Library creation used PCR. TCRdb records Illumina HiSeq 4000 as the sequencer. High-throughput sequencing was used to profile the TCR beta-chain CDR3 region of every patient. On the study's bioinformatics: A classifier to discriminate distant-metastatic papillary thyroid cancer patients was built from CDR3 differences across clinicopathological groups. The Shannon index was used to assess repertoire diversity, and the Morisita-Horn index was used to assess tumor-blood repertoire similarity. The raw public data were reprocessed by TCRdb itself: fastp quality trimming at Q25, MiXCR clonotype calling, in-frame beta chains only. Here the V and J calls rest on TCRdb's processing, not on the authors' analysis. In this sample the table shows fewer than 40,000 clones, approximately 18% of which occur a single time. The ten largest clones add up to about 6.8% of the sample.

None of the patients had been given any treatment before thyroid surgery. Using T-cell receptor beta sequencing, the study looked back at clinical samples from patients collected from about 2011 to 2019. Material for sequencing was blood. Recombination joined TRBV7-3 with TRBJ2-3, with 9 bases matching TRBD2. The clonotype was recovered from a male donor with papillary thyroid cancer or a benign thyroid nodule (not recorded which). Some clones in this sample may be carry-over from other donors' samples. In nucleotides, the sequence is TGTGCCAGCAGCCCTAGCGGGGTGGACATAGATACGCAGTATTTT. It specifies CASSPSGVDIDTQYF.